The sequence of this TCR beta chain was determined in a study of a mutant IDH1 vaccine in newly diagnosed glioma. Sequencing was performed with immunoSEQ multiplex PCR; in TCRdb, only in-frame clones are kept and a portion is missing. The repertoire holds around 30,000 clones, with about 86% as singletons. Described time point: week 47, end of study. Vaccinated patients received 300 ug of mutant IDH1 20-mer peptide per dose, with topical imiquimod. Comment on this clone: Its antigen is not known.

There are 16 residues in the CDR3. V lost 5 bases, J lost 4 bases, and 9 bases stayed unmatched. Germline-derived CDR1 and CDR2 are SGHTA and FQGNSA. The sequence derives from a man aged 25 to 40 with glioma. Specimen: PBMCs, collected from a glioma patient whose treatment included an IDH1 peptide vaccine. The V gene is TRBV7-2, the J gene TRBJ2-3, with 10 bases aligning to TRBD2. The CDR3: CASSASSGSPPDTQYF. As DNA, the CDR3 is TGTGCCAGCAGCGCTTCTAGCGGGAGCCCGCCAGATACGCAGTATTTT. The full variable domain, in which reference TRBV7-2 and TRBJ2-3 provide the parts outside the CDR3, is GAGVSQSPSNKVTEKGKDVELRCDPISGHTALYWYRQSLGQGLEFLIYFQGNSAPDKSGLPSDRFSAERTGGSVSTLTIQRTQQEDSAVYLCASSASSGSPPDTQYFGPGTRLTVL.